Listed below are T cell receptor beta chains from one sample, sequenced in a study of cytomegalovirus exposure and HLA in healthy donors. TCRdb's copy holds only in-frame clones and misses some; the assay was immunoSEQ multiplex PCR. Counted here are about 160,000 clones, roughly 85% occurring once; the ten biggest clones make up about 2%. Sequenced input: PBMCs. The origin of the receptors is a man in his late teens or twenties in good health and CMV-seropositive. The CDR3 runs from the conserved cysteine through the conserved F or W. The order of the fields is clone size, J gene, V gene, D gene, CDR3 DNA, CDR3 protein. A D gene is named only where the DNA matches it firmly. Size is omitted from some rows. Given values are once, few, many or a class for expanded clones.

.	TRBJ2-7	TRBV6-5	.	TGTGCCAGCAGTGGACAGTACGAGCAGTACTTC	CASSGQYEQYF
.	TRBJ1-1	TRBV9	.	TGTGCCAGCAGCGATCTTGGGAGGACTGAAGCTTTCTTT	CASSDLGRTEAFF
.	TRBJ2-3	TRBV27	.	TGTGCCAGCAGTGTGGGCACCTCTAGCACAGATACGCAGTATTTT	CASSVGTSSTDTQYF
.	TRBJ2-3	TRBV2	TRBD2	TGTGCCAGCAGGAAAGGGACTAGCGGTACAGATACGCAGTATTTT	CASRKGTSGTDTQYF
.	TRBJ2-2	TRBV15	TRBD1	TGTGCCACCAGCAGAGAAAGACAGGGGGCAGGAACCGGGGAGCTGTTTTTT	CATSRERQGAGTGELFF
.	TRBJ2-7	TRBV6-1	TRBD2	TGTGCCAGCAACACCGGACTAGCGGGGGACTACGAGCAGTACTTC	CASNTGLAGDYEQYF
.	TRBJ2-6	TRBV15	.	TGTGCCACCAGCAGAGTCGGGGACTGGGCCAACGTCCTGACTTTC	CATSRVGDWANVLTF
few	TRBJ1-6	TRBV27	TRBD1	TGTGCCAGCAGTTCCAAGACAGGGCTTTCACCCCTCCACTTT	CASSSKTGLSPLHF
.	TRBJ1-1	TRBV5-6	.	TGTGCCAGCAGCTTGGAACTGCAGGGTGTTAACACTGAAGCTTTCTTT	CASSLELQGVNTEAFF
.	TRBJ2-4	TRBV27	.	TGTGCCAGCAGTTCAGCGGAGGACATTCAGTACTTC	CASSSAEDIQYF
few	TRBJ1-4	TRBV7-2	TRBD1	TGTGCCAGCAGCTTGGACCCGACAGGGACAACTAATGAAAAACTGTTTTTT	CASSLDPTGTTNEKLFF
.	TRBJ1-4	TRBV23-1	TRBD1	TGCGCCAGCAGTCAATCGAGGGACAGGGGGCAGGAAAAACTGTTTTTT	CASSQSRDRGQEKLFF
once	TRBJ1-4	TRBV4-3	TRBD1	TGCGCCAGCAGCCAGAACCCGGGACAGTCTAATGAAAAACTGTTTTTT	CASSQNPGQSNEKLFF
.	TRBJ1-5	TRBV4-3	.	TGCGCCAGCAGCCAAGACATGTTTAGCCAGCCCCAGCATTTT	CASSQDMFSQPQHF
.	TRBJ2-2	TRBV27	TRBD2	TGTGCCAGCACCCCCTTGGCGGGGGGGCGGGTCGGGGAGCTGTTTTTT	CASTPLAGGRVGELFF
.	TRBJ1-1	TRBV9	TRBD1	TGTGCCAGCAGCGCCCGACAGGGGCTCGCTGAAGCTTTCTTT	CASSARQGLAEAFF
.	TRBJ2-7	TRBV11-2	.	TGTGCCAGCAGCTTGGCAGGGGGGCAAGTGTCCTACGAGCAGTACTTC	CASSLAGGQVSYEQYF
.	TRBJ1-2	TRBV18	TRBD1	TGTGCCAGCTCACCACCTGTCGACAGGGATGGCTACACCTTC	CASSPPVDRDGYTF
.	TRBJ1-1	TRBV29-1	.	TGCAGCGTTCCCAATTCCAGGCAGGGGAACACTGAAGCTTTCTTT	CSVPNSRQGNTEAFF
.	TRBJ1-1	TRBV5-1	.	TGCGCCAGCAAATGGGCGAGACAGATCGATGAAGCTTTCTTT	CASKWARQIDEAFF
few	TRBJ2-1	TRBV13	.	TGTGCCAGCAGCTCGACCGGGACTTCTGCCACCCGCATTTCCTACAATGAGCAGTTCTTC	CASSSTGTSATRISYNEQFF
.	TRBJ2-1	TRBV19	.	TGTGCCAGTACCCCTGTCCCGGGGGGCACGAATGAGCAGTTCTTC	CASTPVPGGTNEQFF
.	TRBJ2-7	TRBV7-2	TRBD1	TGTGCCAGCAGCTCCGGGACAGCCTTCTACGAGCAGTACTTC	CASSSGTAFYEQYF
.	TRBJ1-4	TRBV4-3	TRBD1	TGCGCCAGCAGCCTTACCGGGACAGGGGGCGAAAAACTGTTTTTT	CASSLTGTGGEKLFF
.	TRBJ2-6	TRBV19	.	TGTGCCAGTAGTATAGTCGTTTCTGGGGCCAACGTCCTGACTTTC	CASSIVVSGANVLTF
.	TRBJ2-5	TRBV15	.	TGTGCCACCAGCAGAGATTCTACCACTTGGGAGACCCAGTACTTC	CATSRDSTTWETQYF
.	TRBJ1-6	TRBV19	.	TGTGCCAGCGGGGGGCAGCTTAATTCACCCCTCCACTTT	CASGGQLNSPLHF
.	TRBJ2-3	TRBV10-3	.	TGTGCCATCAGTGAGTCCCGGGACATTCTGTCCACAGATACGCAGTATTTT	CAISESRDILSTDTQYF
.	TRBJ2-3	TRBV7-7	.	TGTGCTAGCAGCCTTACTATTACAGATACGCAGTATTTT	CASSLTITDTQYF
.	TRBJ1-5	TRBV28	.	TGTGCCACCGAAATTCCCAGTCAGCCCCAGCATTTT	CATEIPSQPQHF
.	TRBJ2-1	TRBV19	TRBD2	TGTGCCAGTAGTGGTACCGGGACTAATAATGAGCAGTTCTTC	CASSGTGTNNEQFF
.	TRBJ1-1	TRBV9	.	TGTGCCAGCAGCGTAGACGCCTGGAGATTGAACACTGAAGCTTTCTTT	CASSVDAWRLNTEAFF
.	TRBJ2-1	TRBV5-8	TRBD2	TGTGCCAGCAGCTTTACGGGGGGGCATTCGATCAATGAGCAGTTCTTC	CASSFTGGHSINEQFF
.	TRBJ2-2	TRBV2	TRBD2	TGTGCCAGCAGACTACTAGCGGGGGTTCGCGGGGAGCTGTTTTTT	CASRLLAGVRGELFF
.	TRBJ1-5	TRBV19	.	TGTGCCAGTAGTATAGGGACAGGCAATCAGCCCCAGCATTTT	CASSIGTGNQPQHF
.	TRBJ2-2	TRBV9	.	TGTGCCAGCAGCGTAGATGGGGCACCCCGCACCGGGGAGCTGTTTTTT	CASSVDGAPRTGELFF
.	TRBJ2-7	TRBV4-1	.	TGCGCCAGCAGCCTGGACGGGGGGCGCGAGCAGTACTTC	CASSLDGGREQYF
.	TRBJ1-2	TRBV28	TRBD1	TGTGCCAGCAGCTTACCCGGGACAGGGGGAGGCTACACCTTC	CASSLPGTGGGYTF
.	TRBJ1-2	TRBV11-3	TRBD1	TGTGCCAGCAGCTTAGGGCAAGACAGGGAAGGAGGCTACACCTTC	CASSLGQDREGGYTF
few	TRBJ2-6	TRBV10-3	TRBD1	TGTGCCATCAGTGAGGAAGGGAACAGGGGGCTTTATGGGGCCAACGTCCTGACTTTC	CAISEEGNRGLYGANVLTF
.	TRBJ1-6	TRBV9	TRBD1	TGTGCCAGCAGCGAACAAGGACAGGATAATTCACCCCTCCACTTT	CASSEQGQDNSPLHF
.	TRBJ1-3	TRBV4-3	TRBD1	TGCGCCAGCAGCCAAGATCTCGGGACAGGGGGAGACACCATATATTTT	CASSQDLGTGGDTIYF
.	TRBJ1-1	TRBV6-6	TRBD1	TGTGCCAGCGGGAACAGGGGTAACACTGAAGCTTTCTTT	CASGNRGNTEAFF
.	TRBJ2-2	TRBV7-2	TRBD1	TGTGCCAGCAGCAGGGGACAGCATGGGGCCGGGGAGCTGTTTTTT	CASSRGQHGAGELFF
.	TRBJ1-1	TRBV13	.	TGTGCCAGCAGCTCGGTTTTGCAAACTGAAGCTTTCTTT	CASSSVLQTEAFF
.	TRBJ1-4	TRBV14	TRBD1	TGTGCCAGCAGCCTGAACCGTGGACAGGCATCTGAAAAACTGTTTTTT	CASSLNRGQASEKLFF
.	TRBJ2-5	TRBV7-8	.	TGTGCCAGCAGGGGGCCCCAAGAGACCCAGTACTTC	CASRGPQETQYF
.	TRBJ2-1	TRBV7-8	TRBD2	TGTGCCAGCAGCCCAGCTCTTCGGGAGCGGGGGGCCAATGAGCAGTTCTTC	CASSPALRERGANEQFF
.	TRBJ1-4	TRBV2	.	TGTGCCAGCAGTGATTCCGGACGGACAACAAATGAAAAACTGTTTTTT	CASSDSGRTTNEKLFF
.	TRBJ1-2	TRBV4-2	.	TGTGCCAGCAGCAGCGGGACTTCAGTAGCTAACTATGGCTACACCTTC	CASSSGTSVANYGYTF
.	TRBJ1-2	TRBV5-1	.	TGCGCCAGCAGCCCGGACAGAAATGGCTACACCTTC	CASSPDRNGYTF
.	TRBJ2-1	TRBV7-3	.	TGTGCCAGCAGCTTAGGTACTAGTAGTTCCTACAATGAGCAGTTCTTC	CASSLGTSSSYNEQFF
.	TRBJ1-4	TRBV6-1	.	TGTGCCAGCAGCATAAACAGGGCTGAAAAACTGTTTTTT	CASSINRAEKLFF